This passage covers 5 T cell receptor beta chains from one sample sequenced in a study of blood T cells in healthy people across ages. The use of a sample-barcoded 5' primer and a J-beta primer mix characterized a second PCR of about 6 to 11 cycles. TCRdb recomputed calls from the 5' RACE reads with MiXCR, one row per CDR3 protein. The sample carries just under 750,000 distinct CDR3 sequences, about 20% recorded once. Input material: blood. The receptors were gathered from a man in his 70s in good health.

V is TRBV4-3 and J is TRBJ1-2; D not resolved. CDR3 length: 14 residues. Trimming removed 0 bases from V and 9 bases from J, with 14 bases in between. Germline values: CDR1 LGHNA, CDR2 YSLEER. CDR3 bases: TGCGCCAGCAGCCAAGATATGAGGGTATGGAGCTACACCTTC. Translating gives CASSQDMRVWSYTF.

The V and J genes are TRBV27 and TRBJ1-1; D gene unclear. This CDR3 has 14 amino acids. CDR1 is MNHEY and CDR2 is SMNVEV in the germline V gene (reference sequence). V shed 5 bases and J shed 4 bases, with 14 bases lying between them. In DNA form, the CDR3 reads TGTGCCAGCAGTCCCCGGAGGCTCGGCACTGAAGCTTTCTTT. Translation: CASSPRRLGTEAFF.

The V and J genes are TRBV6-5 and TRBJ2-5; D is possibly TRBD1 (5 bases). The closer fit of TRBJ2-7 to the DNA end suggests the J call may be wrong. Germline loops: CDR1 MNHEY, CDR2 SVGAGI. The CDR3 spans 14 residues. CDR3 protein: CASSYSGQNYEQYF. In DNA, the CDR3 is TGTGCCAGCAGTTACTCGGGGCAGAACTACGAGCAGTACTTC.

V gene TRBV5-1 combines with J gene TRBJ2-5, with D unresolved. V was shortened by 2 bases and J by 5 bases, with 19 bases between the two germline ends. This CDR3 spans 16 amino acids. Per germline, CDR1 SGHRS and CDR2 YFSETQ. As DNA, the CDR3 is TGCGCCAGCAGCTTAGTCTCGGAGACACCCACGGAGACCCAGTACTTC. It yields the protein CASSLVSETPTETQYF.

This clonotype was observed a handful of times. The chain employs TRBV4-1 and TRBJ2-3; no definite D call. The V and J ends lost 2 bases and 1 base respectively, with 4 bases between them. Germline lookup yields CDR1 MGHRA and CDR2 YSYEKL. This CDR3 spans 13 amino acids. Here the CDR3 DNA reads TGCGCCAGCAGCCAATGGGGCACAGATACGCAGTATTTT. It is translated as CASSQWGTDTQYF.